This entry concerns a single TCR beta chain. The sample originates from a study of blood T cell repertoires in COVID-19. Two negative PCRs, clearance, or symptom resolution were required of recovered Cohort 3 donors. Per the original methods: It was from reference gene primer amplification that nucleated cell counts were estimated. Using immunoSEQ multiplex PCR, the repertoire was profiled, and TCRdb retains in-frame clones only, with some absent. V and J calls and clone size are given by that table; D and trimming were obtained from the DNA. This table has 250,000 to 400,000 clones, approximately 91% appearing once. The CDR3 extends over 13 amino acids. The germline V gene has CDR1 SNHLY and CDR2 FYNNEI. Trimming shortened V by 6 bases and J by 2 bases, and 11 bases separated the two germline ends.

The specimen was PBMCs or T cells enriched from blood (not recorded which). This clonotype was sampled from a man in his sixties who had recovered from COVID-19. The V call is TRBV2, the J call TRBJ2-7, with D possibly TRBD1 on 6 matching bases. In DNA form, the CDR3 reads TGTGCCAGCAGAGCAGGGGTTACCTACGAGCAGTACTTC. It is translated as CASRAGVTYEQYF.